Included here is one T cell receptor (beta chain) sequence, with context. Its antigen is currently unknown. There are 13 residues in the CDR3. Germline values: CDR1 SGDLS, CDR2 YYNGEE. V was pared by 0 bases and J by 4 bases, with 7 bases between. This entry belongs to a study of cytomegalovirus exposure and HLA in healthy donors. General study findings and limits: Through in vitro validation, a few CMV-associated chains were shown to be specific for CMV antigens. About 87% or about 30% of the time was how often most TCR beta V segments were productive, according to an earlier analysis.

13 Jbeta primers and 60 Vbeta primers were used for the PCR. Measured with immunoSEQ multiplex PCR; TCRdb has only the in-frame clones, and not every one. Among around 200,000 clones, around three quarters were seen once, and the ten largest hold roughly a sixth. The source is a man aged 35 to 55 in good health and CMV-seronegative. The rearrangement uses TRBV9 and TRBJ2-5; D call uncertain. The sequenced sample consisted of PBMCs. The CDR3 sequence is CASSVALSETQYF. CDR3 DNA sequence: TGTGCCAGCAGCGTAGCCTTGTCAGAGACCCAGTACTTC.